The next 22 T cell receptor beta chains were all read from a single sample in a study of blood T cell repertoires in COVID-19. Clones were sequenced by immunoSEQ multiplex PCR, and TCRdb holds only the in-frame ones, with some missing. Found here are 380,000 or so clones, 86% of them singletons; the top ten hold roughly 6.6%. The sequenced material came from peripheral blood. The receptors shown here come from a woman between 55 and 75 years old with COVID-19, enrolled during active disease.

This chain connects TRBV23-1 to TRBJ2-7; the D is unclear. TRBV23-1 falls under the ORF class, with uncertain function. The CDR3 is 13 amino acids. V lost 0 bases to trimming and J lost 6 bases, with 9 bases between them. The CDR3 protein is CASSQSLRGEQYF. The CDR3 DNA is TGCGCCAGCAGTCAATCCCTCCGAGGCGAGCAGTACTTC.

The J gene is TRBJ2-5, the V gene TRBV4-1; 9 bases fit TRBD2. Trimming cost V 1 base and J 13 bases; bases outside gene matches: 13. CDR1 is MGHRA and CDR2 is YSYEKL in the germline V gene. CDR3 length: 15 amino acids. The DNA of the CDR3 is TGCGCCAGCAGCCAAGGACTAGCGGCATCTCAAGAGAGGTACTTC. Amino acids: CASSQGLAASQERYF.

This chain uses TRBV11-2 with TRBJ1-6; D gene uncertain. This CDR3 comprises 15 residues. Germline V gene sequence: CDR1 SGHAT, CDR2 FQNNGV. Trimming stripped 3 bases from V and 4 bases from J, with 10 bases between. The DNA of the CDR3 is TGTGCCAGCAGCTTGGCCGGGGAGTATAATTCACCCCTCCACTTT. Translated: CASSLAGEYNSPLHF. Filled out from reference TRBV11-2 and TRBJ1-6, the complete variable domain reads EAGVAQSPRYKIIEKRQSVAFWCNPISGHATLYWYQQILGQGPKLLIQFQNNGVVDDSQLPKDRFSAERLKGVDSTLKIQPAKLEDSAVYLCASSLAGEYNSPLHFGNGTRLTVT.

The chain uses TRBV7-3 and TRBJ2-2, with TRBD2 identical over 13 bases. Germline assignment: CDR1 SGHTA and CDR2 FQGTGA. The CDR3 runs to 17 residues. V gave up 5 bases and J gave up 5 bases; unmatched junction bases: 8. The CDR3 nucleotides are TGTGCCAGCAGCCGCGGGACTAGCGGGGTCAAGACCGGGGAGCTGTTTTTT. Translating it yields CASSRGTSGVKTGELFF.

J is TRBJ2-2 and V is TRBV9; the D gene is possibly TRBD1 (5 bases). The CDR3 covers 14 residues. V dropped 5 bases and J dropped 7 bases, with 15 bases sitting between them. Germline CDR1 and CDR2: SGDLS and YYNGEE. The CDR3 here is CASSGGAIIGELFF. CDR3 bases: TGTGCCAGCAGTGGTGGGGCGATTATCGGGGAGCTGTTTTTT.

The V and J genes are TRBV6-5 and TRBJ1-1; D is undetermined. The CDR3 contains 14 residues. The germline V gene has CDR1 MNHEY and CDR2 SVGAGI. Trimming took 6 bases from V and 1 from J, leaving 12 bases between them. The CDR3, as DNA: TGTGCCAGCAGCTATCTTCCCGGGAACACTGAAGCTTTCTTT. Residues: CASSYLPGNTEAFF.

This chain joins TRBV7-3 and TRBJ2-5; tentatively, D is TRBD1 (6 bases). CDR1 and CDR2 (germline): SGHTA, FQGTGA. CDR3 length: 13 residues. V lost 8 bases and J 2 bases, leaving 12 bases between the germline ends. Here the CDR3 reads CASGRGQQETQYF. The CDR3 region has the DNA TGTGCCAGCGGACGAGGACAGCAAGAGACCCAGTACTTC.

The chain combines TRBV7-2 with TRBJ1-2, with 9 bases identical to TRBD1. Germline V gene sequence: CDR1 SGHTA, CDR2 FQGNSA. J lost 4 bases, V lost 5 bases, and 8 bases had no gene match. The CDR3 is 15 amino acids. The CDR3 DNA reads as TGTGCCAGCAGCCCACAGGGGGCCGGCGGCTATGGCTACACCTTC. Its translation: CASSPQGAGGYGYTF.

The chain couples TRBV2 to TRBJ2-7; no clear D gene. V gave up 6 bases and J gave up 0 bases, with 12 bases separating them. In germline, CDR1 is SNHLY, CDR2 FYNNEI. There are 14 residues in the CDR3. CDR3 residues: CASSPPAVSYEQYF. The DNA of the CDR3 is TGTGCCAGCAGCCCGCCCGCGGTCTCCTACGAGCAGTACTTC.

The genes are TRBV30 and TRBJ2-3; tentatively, D is TRBD1 (5 bases). Germline V CDR1 and CDR2: GTSNPN, SVGIG (reference sequence). The CDR3 runs to 12 residues. Trimming took off 5 bases at V and 4 bases at J, with 10 bases between the two ends. The CDR3: CAWGRVADTQYF. The DNA of the CDR3 is TGTGCCTGGGGCAGGGTCGCAGATACGCAGTATTTT.

The chain recombines TRBV4-1 with TRBJ1-6; 9 bases map to TRBD1. CDR1 MGHRA and CDR2 YSYEKL come from the germline V gene. CDR3 length equals 16 residues. J was trimmed by 10 bases and V by 3 bases; bases with no gene match: 10. CDR3 sequence reads: CASSHPRTGVNSPLHF. The CDR3 DNA reads TGCGCCAGCAGCCACCCTCGGACAGGGGTCAACTCACCCCTCCACTTT.

This clone has a single count. The chain has TRBV7-8 and TRBJ2-1; 9 bases are a match to TRBD1. Germline loops: CDR1 SGHVS, CDR2 FQNEAQ. This CDR3 comprises 16 residues. V dropped 5 bases and J dropped 3; count of bases not matched to a gene: 8. This CDR3 is CASSQRGTGIYNEQFF. Written as DNA, the CDR3 is TGTGCCAGCAGCCAGCGCGGGACAGGGATCTACAATGAGCAGTTCTTC.

The chain is built from TRBV7-6 and TRBJ1-1; no reliable D call. This CDR3 is built from 13 residues. In germline, CDR1 is SGHVS, CDR2 FNYEAQ. V lost 0 bases, J lost 6 bases, and 8 bases lay in between. CDR3 DNA sequence: TGTGCCAGCAGCTTAGCGCTTACTTCTGAAGCTTTCTTT. This sequence encodes CASSLALTSEAFF.

Here the CDR3 reads CAWSVSRYAGVYYGYTF. CDR3 bases: TGTGCCTGGAGTGTATCTCGATATGCCGGGGTTTACTATGGCTACACCTTC. J is TRBJ1-2 and V is TRBV30; D gene ambiguous. CDR3 size: 17 residues. Trimming cost V 0 bases and J 3 bases, with 20 bases left between them. CDR1 GTSNPN and CDR2 SVGIG come from the germline V gene (reference sequence).

This rearrangement joins TRBV19 to TRBJ1-1, with D uncertain. V gave up 3 bases and J gave up 3 bases, with 8 bases separating them. Looked up from germline, CDR1 is LNHDA and CDR2 is SQIVND (reference sequence). The CDR3 consists of 13 residues. The CDR3 sequence: CASSIREYTEAFF. CDR3 nucleotide sequence: TGTGCCAGTAGTATTCGGGAGTACACTGAAGCTTTCTTT.

The rearrangement uses TRBV5-1 and TRBJ1-3, with 7 bases aligning to TRBD1. The germline gives CDR1 SGHRS, CDR2 YFSETQ. The V segment lost 3 bases and the J segment 4 bases; nucleotides outside the gene matches: 4. The CDR3 consists of 14 residues. The CDR3 sequence is CASSSGQEGNTIYF. CDR3 bases: TGCGCCAGCAGCTCTGGACAGGAGGGAAACACCATATATTTT. The full variable domain, in which reference TRBV5-1 and TRBJ1-3 provide the parts outside the CDR3, is KAGVTQTPRYLIKTRGQQVTLSCSPISGHRSVSWYQQTPGQGLQFLFEYFSETQRNKGNFPGRFSGRQFSNSRSEMNVSTLELGDSALYLCASSSGQEGNTIYFGEGSWLTVV.

This clone was observed at least ten times. The chain links TRBV7-9 to TRBJ1-6; TRBD1 matches 9 bases. Germline lookup yields CDR1 SEHNR and CDR2 FQNEAQ (reference sequence). This CDR3 region has 18 residues. V lost 2 bases to trimming and J lost 8 bases; unmatched junction nucleotides: 13. In DNA, the CDR3 is TGTGCCAGCAGCTTACGGGGACAGGGCCACGTCCGGGATTCACCCCTCCACTTT. This sequence encodes CASSLRGQGHVRDSPLHF.

The J gene is TRBJ1-1, the V gene TRBV27, with 9 bases fitting TRBD1. J gave up 4 bases and V 3 bases, and 6 bases lay outside the gene matches. The CDR3 totals 15 residues. Germline V gene sequence: CDR1 MNHEY, CDR2 SMNVEV (reference sequence). The CDR3 spells CASSFSTGGITEAFF. The DNA of the CDR3 is TGTGCCAGCAGTTTTTCCACAGGGGGCATCACTGAAGCTTTCTTT.

This clone was recorded only once. The rearrangement uses TRBV6-5 and TRBJ2-1; TRBD2 matches at 7 bases. This CDR3 contains 15 residues. CDR1 and CDR2 from the germline V gene are MNHEY and SVGAGI. The V gene end was trimmed by 7 bases and the J gene end by 5 bases; junction bases not matched to a gene: 11. In nucleotides, the CDR3 is TGTGCCAGCACCCCCTTGGGCGGGGGACACAATGAGCAGTTCTTC. Encoded protein: CASTPLGGGHNEQFF.

This CDR3 is CAISETGGLQETQYF. The CDR3 nucleotides are TGTGCCATCAGTGAGACGGGGGGGCTCCAGGAGACCCAGTACTTC. The rearrangement joins TRBV10-3 to TRBJ2-5; 8 nucleotides match TRBD2. Germline trimming cut 2 bases from V and 5 bases from J; bases unmatched to any gene: 7. The CDR3 runs to 15 residues. In germline, CDR1 is ENHRY, CDR2 SYGVKD.

The rearrangement uses TRBV5-1 and TRBJ2-7; 7 bases are a match to TRBD2. Germline trimming cut 4 bases from V and 5 bases from J; bases unmatched to any gene: 6. This CDR3 comprises 13 residues. CDR1 SGHRS and CDR2 YFSETQ come from the germline V gene. CDR3 DNA: TGCGCCAGCAGCGACGGGGGAGGGAACGAGCAGTACTTC. It yields the protein CASSDGGGNEQYF.

In this sample, this clone turned up a few times. This chain uses TRBV10-3 with TRBJ2-1, with a weak D call TRBD1 (5 bases). The germline V gene has CDR1 ENHRY and CDR2 SYGVKD. The length of the CDR3 is 15 residues. Trimming shortened V by 6 bases and J by 1 base, and 13 bases separated the two germline ends. This CDR3 reads CAISSGQGSYNEQFF. The CDR3 DNA sequence: TGTGCCATCAGCAGTGGTCAGGGTTCCTACAATGAGCAGTTCTTC.